This T cell receptor beta chain was sequenced for a study of T-cell memory formation after mild COVID-19. Looking at the study overall: Clusters of TCRs were largely donor specific. Findings of the study overall: Clones contracting day 15 to 85 were balanced CD4/CD8; later expanders leaned CD4+.

There are many counts of this clonotype. Its antigen is not known. This CDR3 has 17 amino acids. The germline V gene has CDR1 SGHVS and CDR2 FQNEAQ. Trimming cost V 5 bases and J 0 bases, with 16 bases left between them. Using its own MiXCR run on the 5' RACE reads, TCRdb lists one record per CDR3 protein. This sample has roughly 29,000 distinct CDR3 sequences; 9.5% to 15% occur once, and the top ten carry nearly 15%. This chain links TRBV7-8 with TRBJ1-4; unclear D gene. Sequenced: PBMCs or a T cell subset sorted from them (not recorded which). This clonotype was sampled from an adult woman who had mild COVID-19 (a few samples of this study predate the infection). Cell type and time point are not known. CDR3 protein: CASSLGRKGATNEKLFF. The DNA for the CDR3 is TGTGCCAGCAGCCTCGGGCGGAAGGGCGCAACTAATGAAAAACTGTTTTTT.